Following are 7 T cell receptor beta chains from one sample sequenced in a study of vaccination and CD4 T cells after COVID-19. Their cognate antigens are unknown. Regarding time point: late sampling 161 to 241 days after vaccination in a few convalescent patients. Treatment in this sample: approximately nine-day PBMC culture with coronavirus spike peptide pools or control peptides (ViraFEST assay). CD4+ T cells that had been cultured provided DNA sequenced with the Oncomine TCR Beta short-read assay. A single record per CDR3 protein comes from TCRdb applying MiXCR to the PCR reads. The sample records 15,000 or so distinct CDR3 sequences, about 50% being singletons. Sequenced here: CD4+ T cells from blood, cultured in vitro, sampled about 7 months after SARS-CoV-2 vaccination. These receptors were collected from a human donor who had recovered from COVID-19.

This clonotype was counted a few times. The chain links TRBV7-8 to TRBJ2-5; possibly TRBD2 for D (6 bases). Germline loops: CDR1 SGHVS, CDR2 FQNEAQ. CDR3 length: 16 amino acids. V lost 1 base, J lost 1 base, and 13 bases lay in between. CDR3 sequence: CASSLGIRGTQETQYF. The CDR3 DNA reads as TGTGCCAGCAGCTTAGGTATACGGGGGACCCAAGAGACCCAGTACTTC.

By sample share, this clonotype is medium-sized. The rearrangement uses TRBV7-2 and TRBJ1-2; a weak D match, TRBD1 (5 bases). Germline lookup yields CDR1 SGHTA and CDR2 FQGNSA. V lost 5 bases and J lost 0, with 19 bases in between. This CDR3 spans 17 amino acids. The DNA for the CDR3 is TGTGCCAGCAGCCATATCTACAACAGGCAAACTAACTATGGCTACACCTTC. Protein: CASSHIYNRQTNYGYTF.

V is TRBV20-1 and J is TRBJ2-3; D not certain. This CDR3 has 14 residues. Germline assignment: CDR1 DFQATT and CDR2 SNEGSKA (reference sequence). The V end was cut by 0 bases, the J end by 6 bases, with 13 bases between. The CDR3 region has the DNA TGCAGTGCTAGAGATTATCTTCGGGTGGATACGCAGTATTTT. This encodes CSARDYLRVDTQYF.

This clonotype occurred a few times. The gene calls are TRBV10-3 and TRBJ1-6, with D possibly matching TRBD1 (5 bases). V lost 0 bases and J 8 bases, leaving 14 bases between the germline ends. CDR3 length: 16 amino acids. Germline lookup yields CDR1 ENHRY and CDR2 SYGVKD. In nucleotides, the CDR3 is TGTGCCATCAGTGAGTCACCAGGGAAGAGGGATTCACCCCTCCACTTT. Translating gives CAISESPGKRDSPLHF.

This clonotype was seen only a few times. J is TRBJ1-5 and V is TRBV12-3 or TRBV12-4; D is unclear. This CDR3 spans 15 amino acids. V dropped 5 bases and J dropped 4 bases, with 15 bases sitting between them. CDR3 DNA sequence: TGTGCCAGCAGTAGACACCGGACGATTAATCAGCCCCAGCATTTT. This codes for CASSRHRTINQPQHF.

There are a few counts of this clonotype. The gene calls are TRBV7-2 and TRBJ1-1; no definite D call. The CDR3 contains 17 residues. The ends were cut back, 3 bases at V and 1 base at J, with 18 bases in the middle. CDR1 and CDR2 from the germline V gene are SGHTA and FQGNSA. CDR3 DNA sequence: TGTGCCAGCAGCTTGTTCAGAAGTAACGCTCCGAACACTGAAGCTTTCTTT. Amino acids: CASSLFRSNAPNTEAFF.

In its sample, this clonotype was seen a few times. The chain joins TRBV7-2 to TRBJ2-7, with TRBD2 as a possible D gene (7 bases). The V gene's germline CDR1 is SGHTA and CDR2 FQGNSA. The CDR3 runs 15 residues. V gave up 5 bases and J gave up 6 bases, with 20 bases separating them. The CDR3 here is CASSLISGGWAEQYF. Written as DNA, the CDR3 is TGTGCCAGCAGCCTCATATCGGGGGGCTGGGCCGAGCAGTACTTC.